This entry is about one T cell receptor (beta chain). Its target is not known. This specimen comes from a study of cytomegalovirus exposure and HLA in healthy donors. Primers: 60 Vbeta forward and 13 Jbeta reverse. Assay: immunoSEQ multiplex PCR; the TCRdb copy retains only in-frame clones and omits some. The sample includes about 120,000 clones, more than 80% of them seen just once. Whole-study results and caveats: In a later analysis, across HLA loci, associated TCR counts were highest for DRB1, lowest for HLA-C.

This CDR3 is built from 15 residues. Germline assignment: CDR1 MDHEN and CDR2 SYDVKM. Trimming cost V 6 bases and J 14 bases, with 28 bases left between them. The clonotype was recovered from a man aged 25 to 45 in good health and CMV-seronegative. Sequenced sample: PBMCs. The rearrangement links TRBV28 to TRBJ2-5, with D possibly TRBD1 on 6 matching bases. CDR3 protein: CASSDSGTLLSVPYF. CDR3 DNA: TGTGCCAGCAGCGACTCCGGGACACTCCTCTCGGTCCCCTACTTC.